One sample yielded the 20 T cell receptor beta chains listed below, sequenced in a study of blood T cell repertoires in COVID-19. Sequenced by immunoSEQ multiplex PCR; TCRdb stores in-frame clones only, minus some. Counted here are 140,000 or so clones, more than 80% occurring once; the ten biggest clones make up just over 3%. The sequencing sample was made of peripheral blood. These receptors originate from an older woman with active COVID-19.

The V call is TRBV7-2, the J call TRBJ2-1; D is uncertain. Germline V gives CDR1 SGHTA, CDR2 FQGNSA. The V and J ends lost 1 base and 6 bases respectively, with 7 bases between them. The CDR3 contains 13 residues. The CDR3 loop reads CASSLVFGNEQFF. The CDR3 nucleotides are TGTGCCAGCAGCTTAGTCTTCGGCAATGAGCAGTTCTTC.

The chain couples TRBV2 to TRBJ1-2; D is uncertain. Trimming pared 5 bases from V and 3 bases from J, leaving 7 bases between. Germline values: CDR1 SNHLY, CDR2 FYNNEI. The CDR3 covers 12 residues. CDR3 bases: TGTGCCAGCAGTTGGGAGGACTATGGCTACACCTTC. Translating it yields CASSWEDYGYTF.

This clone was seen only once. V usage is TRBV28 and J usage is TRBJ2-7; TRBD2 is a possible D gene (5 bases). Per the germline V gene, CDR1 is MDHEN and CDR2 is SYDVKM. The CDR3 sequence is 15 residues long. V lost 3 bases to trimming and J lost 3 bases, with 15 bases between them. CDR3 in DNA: TGTGCCAGCAGTTTCGGGAAGATCGCCCACTACGAGCAGTACTTC. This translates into CASSFGKIAHYEQYF.

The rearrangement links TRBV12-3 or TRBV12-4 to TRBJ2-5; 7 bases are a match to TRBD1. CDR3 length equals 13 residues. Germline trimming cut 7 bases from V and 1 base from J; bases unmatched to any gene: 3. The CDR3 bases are TGTGCCAGCACCTGGGACAGCCAAGAGACCCAGTACTTC. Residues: CASTWDSQETQYF.

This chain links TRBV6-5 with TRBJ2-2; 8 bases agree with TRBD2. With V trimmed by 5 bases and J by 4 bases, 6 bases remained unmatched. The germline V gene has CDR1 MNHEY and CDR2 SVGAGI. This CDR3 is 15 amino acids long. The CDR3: CASSPRTSSTGELFF. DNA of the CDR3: TGTGCCAGCAGTCCCAGGACTAGCAGCACCGGGGAGCTGTTTTTT.

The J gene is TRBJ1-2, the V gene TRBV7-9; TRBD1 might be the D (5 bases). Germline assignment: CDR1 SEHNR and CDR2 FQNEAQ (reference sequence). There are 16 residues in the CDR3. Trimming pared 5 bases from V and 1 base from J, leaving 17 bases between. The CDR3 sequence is CASSRIAGSGNYGYTF. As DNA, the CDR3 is TGTGCCAGCAGCCGCATAGCAGGGTCGGGTAACTATGGCTACACCTTC.

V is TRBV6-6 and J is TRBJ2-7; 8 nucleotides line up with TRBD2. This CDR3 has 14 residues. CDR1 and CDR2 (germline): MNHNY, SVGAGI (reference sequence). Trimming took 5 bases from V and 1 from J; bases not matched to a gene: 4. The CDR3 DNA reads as TGTGCCAGCAGTCGCTCTAGCGGGTCCTACGAGCAGTACTTC. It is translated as CASSRSSGSYEQYF.

The CDR3 DNA reads TGCGCCAGCAGTGATCCAGGGGGCGCATCCGTAGCTTTCTTT. Its protein is CASSDPGGASVAFF. The chain combines TRBV10-2 with TRBJ1-1; 8 positions match TRBD1. The CDR3 has 14 residues. Per the germline V gene, CDR1 is WSHSY and CDR2 is SAAADI. The V gene end was trimmed by 3 bases and the J gene end by 10 bases; junction bases not matched to a gene: 10.

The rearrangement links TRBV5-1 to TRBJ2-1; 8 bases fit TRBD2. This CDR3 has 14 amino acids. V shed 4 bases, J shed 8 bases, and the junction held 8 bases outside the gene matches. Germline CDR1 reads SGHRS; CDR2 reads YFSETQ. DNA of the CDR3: TGCGCCAGCAGCGACACTAGCGGTGGGGATGAGCAGTTCTTC. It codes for CASSDTSGGDEQFF.

The CDR3 spells CASSPEASGIYEQYF. The DNA for the CDR3 is TGTGCCAGCTCACCTGAGGCTAGCGGGATCTACGAGCAGTACTTC. This chain joins TRBV18 and TRBJ2-7; 9 nucleotides match TRBD2. Germline V gives CDR1 KGHSH, CDR2 LQKENI. The V and J ends lost 3 bases and 3 bases, in that order; junction bases with no gene match: 6. This CDR3 comprises 15 residues.

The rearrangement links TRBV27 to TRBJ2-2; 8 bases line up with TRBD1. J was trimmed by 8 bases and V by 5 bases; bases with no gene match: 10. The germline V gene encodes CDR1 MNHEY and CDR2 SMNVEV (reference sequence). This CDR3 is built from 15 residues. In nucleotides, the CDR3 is TGTGCCAGCAGTCCGCGTCAACAGGGGGTAGGGGAGCTGTTTTTT. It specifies CASSPRQQGVGELFF.

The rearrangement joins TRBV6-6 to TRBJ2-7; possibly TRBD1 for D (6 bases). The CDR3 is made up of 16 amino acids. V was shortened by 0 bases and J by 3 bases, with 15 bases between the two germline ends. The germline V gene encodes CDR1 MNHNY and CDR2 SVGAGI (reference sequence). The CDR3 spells CASSYSPGDIRYEQYF. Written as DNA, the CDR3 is TGTGCCAGCAGTTACTCCCCCGGGGACATACGCTACGAGCAGTACTTC.

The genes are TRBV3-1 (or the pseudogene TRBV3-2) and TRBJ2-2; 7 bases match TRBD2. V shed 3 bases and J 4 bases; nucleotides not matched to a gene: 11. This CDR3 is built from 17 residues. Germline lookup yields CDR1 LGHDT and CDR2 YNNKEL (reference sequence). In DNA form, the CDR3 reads TGTGCCAGCAGCCACGCCTGGGGGGGATCGGGCACCGGGGAGCTGTTTTTT. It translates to CASSHAWGGSGTGELFF.

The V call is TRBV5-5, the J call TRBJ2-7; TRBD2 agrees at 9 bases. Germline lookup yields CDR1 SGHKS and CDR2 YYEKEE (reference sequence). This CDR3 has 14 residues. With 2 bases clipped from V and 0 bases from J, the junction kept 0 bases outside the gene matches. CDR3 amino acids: CASSLLAGSYEQYF. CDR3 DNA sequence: TGTGCCAGCAGCTTACTAGCGGGCTCCTACGAGCAGTACTTC.

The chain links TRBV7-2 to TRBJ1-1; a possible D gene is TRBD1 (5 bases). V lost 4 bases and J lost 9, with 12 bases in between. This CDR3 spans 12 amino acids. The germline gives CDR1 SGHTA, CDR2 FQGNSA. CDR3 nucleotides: TGTGCCAGCAGCTCCTCAGGGTTGCAAGCTTTCTTT. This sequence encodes CASSSSGLQAFF. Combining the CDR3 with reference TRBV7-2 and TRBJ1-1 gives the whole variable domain GAGVSQSPSNKVTEKGKDVELRCDPISGHTALYWYRQSLGQGLEFLIYFQGNSAPDKSGLPSDRFSAERTGGSVSTLTIQRTQQEDSAVYLCASSSSGLQAFFGQGTRLTVV.

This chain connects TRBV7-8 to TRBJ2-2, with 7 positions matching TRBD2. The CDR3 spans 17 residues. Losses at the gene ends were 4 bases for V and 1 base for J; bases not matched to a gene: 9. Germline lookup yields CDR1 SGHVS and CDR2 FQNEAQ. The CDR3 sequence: CASSSVLAVQNTGELFF. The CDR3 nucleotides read TGTGCCAGCAGCTCGGTGCTAGCGGTCCAGAACACCGGGGAGCTGTTTTTT.

The CDR3 loop is CASSLVELSGYEQYF. The CDR3 DNA reads TGTGCCAGCAGCTTGGTGGAGTTGAGCGGCTACGAGCAGTACTTC. The chain carries TRBV11-1 and TRBJ2-7; TRBD2 might be the D (5 bases). The V end was cut by 3 bases, the J end by 3 bases, with 15 bases between. The length of the CDR3 is 15 residues. The germline gives CDR1 SGHAT, CDR2 FQDESV (reference sequence).

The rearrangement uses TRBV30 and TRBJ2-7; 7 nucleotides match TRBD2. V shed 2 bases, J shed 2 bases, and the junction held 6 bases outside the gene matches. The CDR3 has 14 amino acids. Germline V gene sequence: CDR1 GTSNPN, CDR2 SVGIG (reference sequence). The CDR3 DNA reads TGTGCCTGGAGTAGGACTGGGGGGGCCTACGAGCAGTACTTC. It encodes CAWSRTGGAYEQYF.

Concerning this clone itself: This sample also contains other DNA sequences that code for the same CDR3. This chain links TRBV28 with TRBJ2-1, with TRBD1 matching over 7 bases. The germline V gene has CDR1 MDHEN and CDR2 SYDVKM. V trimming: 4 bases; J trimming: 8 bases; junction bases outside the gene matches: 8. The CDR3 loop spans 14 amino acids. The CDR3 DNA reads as TGTGCCAGCAGTTACAGGGGTAGAGAAGATGAGCAGTTCTTC. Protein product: CASSYRGREDEQFF.

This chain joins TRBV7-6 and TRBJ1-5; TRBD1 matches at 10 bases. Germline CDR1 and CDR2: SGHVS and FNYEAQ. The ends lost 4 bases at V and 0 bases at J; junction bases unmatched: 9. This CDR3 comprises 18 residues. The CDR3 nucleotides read TGTGCCAGCAGCTGGGGACAGGGGCCTAACTATAGCAATCAGCCCCAGCATTTT. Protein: CASSWGQGPNYSNQPQHF.